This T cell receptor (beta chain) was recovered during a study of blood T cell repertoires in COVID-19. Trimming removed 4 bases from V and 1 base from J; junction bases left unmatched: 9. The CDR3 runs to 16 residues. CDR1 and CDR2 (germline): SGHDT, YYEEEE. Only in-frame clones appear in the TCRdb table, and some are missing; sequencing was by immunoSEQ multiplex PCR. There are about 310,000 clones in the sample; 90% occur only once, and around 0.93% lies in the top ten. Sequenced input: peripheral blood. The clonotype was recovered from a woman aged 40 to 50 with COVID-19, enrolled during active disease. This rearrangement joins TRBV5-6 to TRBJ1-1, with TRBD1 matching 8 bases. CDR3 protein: CASSLRTGRRNTEAFF. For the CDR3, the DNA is TGTGCCAGCAGCCTCAGGACAGGGAGGCGGAACACTGAAGCTTTCTTT.